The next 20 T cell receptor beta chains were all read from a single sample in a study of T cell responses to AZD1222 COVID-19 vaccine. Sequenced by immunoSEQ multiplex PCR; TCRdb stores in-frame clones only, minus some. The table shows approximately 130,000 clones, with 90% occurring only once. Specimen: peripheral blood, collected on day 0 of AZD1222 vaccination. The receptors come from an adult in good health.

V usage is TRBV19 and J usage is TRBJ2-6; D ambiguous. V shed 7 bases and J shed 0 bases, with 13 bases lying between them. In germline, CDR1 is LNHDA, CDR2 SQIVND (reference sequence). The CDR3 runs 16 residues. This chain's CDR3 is CASTIQHTSGANVLTF. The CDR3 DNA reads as TGTGCCAGTACCATCCAGCACACCTCTGGGGCCAACGTCCTGACTTTC.

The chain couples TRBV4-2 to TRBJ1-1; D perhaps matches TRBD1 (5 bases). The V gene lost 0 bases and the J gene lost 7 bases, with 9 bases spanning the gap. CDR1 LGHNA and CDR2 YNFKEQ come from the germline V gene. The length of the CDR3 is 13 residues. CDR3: CASSQDRGVEAFF. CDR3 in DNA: TGTGCCAGCAGCCAAGATCGGGGGGTTGAAGCTTTCTTT.

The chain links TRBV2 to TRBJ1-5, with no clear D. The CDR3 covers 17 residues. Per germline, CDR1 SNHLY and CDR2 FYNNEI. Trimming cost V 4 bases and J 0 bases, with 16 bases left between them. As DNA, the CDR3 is TGTGCCAGCAGTGCTCGGGTGCTGATAAATAGCAATCAGCCCCAGCATTTT. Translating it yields CASSARVLINSNQPQHF.

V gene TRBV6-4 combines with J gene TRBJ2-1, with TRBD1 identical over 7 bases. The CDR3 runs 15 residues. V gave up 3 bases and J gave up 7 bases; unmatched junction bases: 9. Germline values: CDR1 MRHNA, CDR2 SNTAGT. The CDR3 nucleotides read TGTGCCAGCAGTGATTACCTCCGGGACAGAAATGAGCAGTTCTTC. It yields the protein CASSDYLRDRNEQFF.

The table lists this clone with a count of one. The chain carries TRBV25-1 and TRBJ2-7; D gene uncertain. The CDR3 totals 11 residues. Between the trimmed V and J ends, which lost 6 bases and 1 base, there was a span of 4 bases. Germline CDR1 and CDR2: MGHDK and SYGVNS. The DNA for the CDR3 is TGTGCCAGCAGGGGGTCCTACGAGCAGTACTTC. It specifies CASRGSYEQYF.

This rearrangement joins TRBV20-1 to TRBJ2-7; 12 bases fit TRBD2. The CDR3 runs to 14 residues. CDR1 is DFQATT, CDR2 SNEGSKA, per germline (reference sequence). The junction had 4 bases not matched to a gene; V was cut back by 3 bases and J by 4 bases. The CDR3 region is CSASSGLAGYEQYF. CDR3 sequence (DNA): TGCAGTGCTAGTTCCGGACTAGCGGGGTACGAGCAGTACTTC.

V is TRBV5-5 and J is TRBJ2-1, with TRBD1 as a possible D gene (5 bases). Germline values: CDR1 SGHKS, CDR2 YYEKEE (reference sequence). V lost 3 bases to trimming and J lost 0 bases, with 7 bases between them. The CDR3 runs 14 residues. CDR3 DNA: TGTGCCAGCAGCTCTGACAGCTCCTACAATGAGCAGTTCTTC. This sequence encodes CASSSDSSYNEQFF.

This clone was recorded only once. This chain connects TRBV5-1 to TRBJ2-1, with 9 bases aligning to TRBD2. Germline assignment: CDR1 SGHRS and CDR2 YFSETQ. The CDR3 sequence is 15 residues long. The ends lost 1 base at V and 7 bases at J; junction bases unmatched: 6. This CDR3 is CASSLSLAGMNEQFF. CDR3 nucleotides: TGCGCCAGCAGCTTGTCCCTAGCGGGAATGAATGAGCAGTTCTTC.

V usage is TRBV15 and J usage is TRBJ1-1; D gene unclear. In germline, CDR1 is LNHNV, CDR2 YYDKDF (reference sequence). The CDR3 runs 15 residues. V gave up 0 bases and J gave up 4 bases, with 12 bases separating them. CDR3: CATSRDPVLGTEAFF. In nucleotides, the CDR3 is TGTGCCACCAGCAGAGACCCCGTCCTGGGCACTGAAGCTTTCTTT. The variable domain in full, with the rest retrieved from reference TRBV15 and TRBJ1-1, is DAMVIQNPRYQVTQFGKPVTLSCSQTLNHNVMYWYQQKSSQAPKLLFHYYDKDFNNEADTPDNFQSRRPNTSFCFLDIRSPGLGDTAMYLCATSRDPVLGTEAFFGQGTRLTVV.

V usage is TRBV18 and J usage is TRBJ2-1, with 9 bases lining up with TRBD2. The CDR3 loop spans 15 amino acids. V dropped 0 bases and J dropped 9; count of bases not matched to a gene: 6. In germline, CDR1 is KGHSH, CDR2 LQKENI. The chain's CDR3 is CASSPPGGGVFEQFF. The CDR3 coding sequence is TGTGCCAGCTCACCACCGGGCGGGGGGGTATTTGAGCAGTTCTTC.

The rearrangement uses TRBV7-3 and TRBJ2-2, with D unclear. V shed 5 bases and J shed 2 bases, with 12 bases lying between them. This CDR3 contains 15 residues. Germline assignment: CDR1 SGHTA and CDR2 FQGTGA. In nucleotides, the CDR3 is TGTGCCAGCAGCCCCCGAGGCGGAAACACCGGGGAGCTGTTTTTT. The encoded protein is CASSPRGGNTGELFF.

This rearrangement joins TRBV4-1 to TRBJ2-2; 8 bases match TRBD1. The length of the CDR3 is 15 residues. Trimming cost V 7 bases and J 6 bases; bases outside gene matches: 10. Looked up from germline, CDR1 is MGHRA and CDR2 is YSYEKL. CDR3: CASTTGGVGPGELFF. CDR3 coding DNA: TGCGCCAGCACCACAGGGGGTGTGGGACCCGGGGAGCTGTTTTTT.

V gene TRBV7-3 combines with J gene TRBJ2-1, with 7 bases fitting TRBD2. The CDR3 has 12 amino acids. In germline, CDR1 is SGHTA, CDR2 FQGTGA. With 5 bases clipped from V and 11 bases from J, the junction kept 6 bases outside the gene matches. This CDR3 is CASSGAGTKQFF. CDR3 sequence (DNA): TGTGCCAGCAGCGGCGCCGGGACTAAGCAGTTCTTC.

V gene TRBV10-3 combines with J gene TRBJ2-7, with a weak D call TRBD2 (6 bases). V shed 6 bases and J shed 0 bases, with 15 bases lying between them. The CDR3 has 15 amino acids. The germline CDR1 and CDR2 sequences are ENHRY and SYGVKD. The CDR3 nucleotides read TGTGCCATCAGAAGCAGAGGGAGGAGCTCCTACGAGCAGTACTTC. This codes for CAIRSRGRSSYEQYF.

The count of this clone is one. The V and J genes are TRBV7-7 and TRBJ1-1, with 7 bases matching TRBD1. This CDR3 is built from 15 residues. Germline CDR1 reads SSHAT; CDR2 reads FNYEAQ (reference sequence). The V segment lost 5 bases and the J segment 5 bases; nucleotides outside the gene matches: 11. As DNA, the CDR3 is TGTGCCAGCAGCCCCTTCGGGGTGGGACAGACTGAAGCTTTCTTT. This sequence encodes CASSPFGVGQTEAFF.

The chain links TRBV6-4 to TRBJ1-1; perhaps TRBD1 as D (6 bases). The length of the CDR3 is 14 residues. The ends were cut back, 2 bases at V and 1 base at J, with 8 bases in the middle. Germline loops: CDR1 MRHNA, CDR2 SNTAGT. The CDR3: CASSDEGENTEAFF. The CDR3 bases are TGTGCCAGCAGTGACGAGGGGGAGAACACTGAAGCTTTCTTT.

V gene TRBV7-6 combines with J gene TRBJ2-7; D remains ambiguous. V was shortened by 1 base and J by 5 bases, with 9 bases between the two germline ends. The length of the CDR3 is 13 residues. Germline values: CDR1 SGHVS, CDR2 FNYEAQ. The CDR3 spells CASSLGQKDEQYF. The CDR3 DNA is TGTGCCAGCAGCTTAGGCCAAAAGGACGAGCAGTACTTC.

CDR3 region: CASSINRDGNTIYF. The DNA of the CDR3 is TGCGCCAGCAGTATAAACAGGGACGGAAACACCATATATTTT. V gene TRBV5-1 combines with J gene TRBJ1-3; tentatively, D is TRBD1 (6 bases). The CDR3 sequence is 14 residues long. Looked up from germline, CDR1 is SGHRS and CDR2 is YFSETQ. Between the trimmed V and J ends, which lost 5 bases and 4 bases, there was a span of 13 bases.

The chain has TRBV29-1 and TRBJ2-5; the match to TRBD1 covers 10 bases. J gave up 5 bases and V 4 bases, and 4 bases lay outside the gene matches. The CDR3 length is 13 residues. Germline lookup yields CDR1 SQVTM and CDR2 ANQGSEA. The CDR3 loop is CSVAGTGAETQYF. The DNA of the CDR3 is TGCAGCGTTGCCGGGACAGGGGCGGAGACCCAGTACTTC. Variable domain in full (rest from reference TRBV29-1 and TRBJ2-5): SAVISQKPSRDICQRGTSLTIQCQVDSQVTMMFWYRQQPGQSLTLIATANQGSEATYESGFVIDKFPISRPNLTFSTLTVSNMSPEDSSIYLCSVAGTGAETQYFGPGTRLLVL.

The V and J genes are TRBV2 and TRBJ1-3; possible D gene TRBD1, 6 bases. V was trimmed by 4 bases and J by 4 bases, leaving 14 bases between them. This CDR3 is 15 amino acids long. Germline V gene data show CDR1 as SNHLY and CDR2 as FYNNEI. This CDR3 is CASSGSEGDGNTIYF. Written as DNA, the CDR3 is TGTGCCAGCAGTGGCTCTGAGGGGGACGGAAACACCATATATTTT.